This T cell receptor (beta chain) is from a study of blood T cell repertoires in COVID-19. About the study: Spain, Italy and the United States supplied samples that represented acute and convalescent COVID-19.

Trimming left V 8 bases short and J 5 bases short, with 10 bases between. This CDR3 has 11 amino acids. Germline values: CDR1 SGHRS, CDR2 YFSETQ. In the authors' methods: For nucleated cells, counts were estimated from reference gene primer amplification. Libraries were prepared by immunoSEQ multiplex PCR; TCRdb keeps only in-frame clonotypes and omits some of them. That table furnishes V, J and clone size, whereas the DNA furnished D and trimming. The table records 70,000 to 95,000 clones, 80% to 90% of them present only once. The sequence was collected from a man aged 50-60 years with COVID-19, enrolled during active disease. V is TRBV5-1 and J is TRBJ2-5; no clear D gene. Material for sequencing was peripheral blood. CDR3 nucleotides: TGCGCCAGTCAGGCTGGGGAGACCCAGTACTTC. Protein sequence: CASQAGETQYF.